One sample yielded the 30 T cell receptor beta chains listed below, sequenced in a study of blood T cell repertoires in COVID-19. Sequencing was performed with immunoSEQ multiplex PCR; in TCRdb, only in-frame clones are kept and a portion is missing. The top ten hold 6.5% to 7.5% of the sample, which has roughly 150,000 clones, roughly 88% seen once. Sequenced sample: peripheral blood. The receptors here all came from an elderly man with COVID-19, enrolled during active disease.

In its sample, this clone was seen once. The chain links TRBV19 to TRBJ2-1; a weak D match, TRBD1 (6 bases). The CDR3 is made up of 14 amino acids. V was pared by 5 bases and J by 4 bases, with 12 bases between. CDR1 and CDR2 from the germline V gene are LNHDA and SQIVND (reference sequence). In nucleotides, the CDR3 is TGTGCCAGTAGTGGATGGACAGCTTACAATGAGCAGTTCTTC. It specifies CASSGWTAYNEQFF.

In this sample, this clone turned up many times. The V gene is TRBV7-2, the J gene TRBJ1-5; 7 bases line up with TRBD1. The CDR3 spans 12 residues. Trimming cost V 5 bases and J 12 bases; bases outside gene matches: 7. Germline assignment: CDR1 SGHTA and CDR2 FQGNSA. The CDR3 nucleotides read TGTGCCAGCAGCCAACCGGGACAGAACCAGCATTTT. It yields the protein CASSQPGQNQHF.

The CDR3: CASSLDASLEQYF. The CDR3 DNA follows: TGCGCCAGCAGCCTAGATGCTAGTCTCGAGCAGTACTTC. V gene TRBV5-1 combines with J gene TRBJ2-7; no clear D. V lost 4 bases to trimming and J lost 6 bases, with 14 bases between them. Germline CDR1 SGHRS, CDR2 YFSETQ. This CDR3 is built from 13 residues.

V usage is TRBV7-9 and J usage is TRBJ1-4, with 9 bases aligning to TRBD1. Losses at the gene ends were 5 bases for V and 8 bases for J; bases not matched to a gene: 6. The CDR3 is made up of 14 amino acids. CDR1 SEHNR and CDR2 FQNEAQ come from the germline V gene (reference sequence). CDR3 protein: CASSRRDREEKLFF. The CDR3 coding sequence is TGTGCCAGCAGCCGCCGGGACAGGGAGGAAAAACTGTTTTTT. The full variable domain, its missing parts supplied by reference TRBV7-9 and TRBJ1-4, is DTGVSQNPRHKITKRGQNVTFRCDPISEHNRLYWYRQTLGQGPEFLTYFQNEAQLEKSRLLSDRFSAERPKGSFSTLEIQRTEQGDSAMYLCASSRRDREEKLFFGSGTQLSVL.

V and J are TRBV2 and TRBJ1-1; maybe TRBD1 (6 bases). This CDR3 has 15 amino acids. Germline CDR1 is SNHLY and CDR2 is FYNNEI. Trimming took off 6 bases at V and 1 base at J, with 15 bases between the two ends. CDR3 sequence (DNA): TGTGCCAGCAGGACACAGGGATTCAAGAACACTGAAGCTTTCTTT. Its protein product is CASRTQGFKNTEAFF.

This clone was observed a single time. This chain uses TRBV28 with TRBJ1-1; D perhaps matches TRBD1 (5 bases). Germline-derived CDR1 and CDR2 are MDHEN and SYDVKM. This CDR3 has 14 residues. The ends were cut back, 4 bases at V and 7 bases at J, with 16 bases in the middle. The DNA for the CDR3 is TGTGCCAGCAGTTCTGCAGGGAAGTTGAATGAAGCTTTCTTT. Protein: CASSSAGKLNEAFF.

The rearrangement links TRBV27 to TRBJ1-1, with 9 bases aligning to TRBD1. The CDR3 loop spans 14 amino acids. Looked up from germline, CDR1 is MNHEY and CDR2 is SMNVEV (reference sequence). Trimming at V came to 5 bases and at J to 3 bases, leaving 4 bases not matched to a gene. CDR3: CASSRDRADTEAFF. In nucleotides, the CDR3 is TGTGCCAGCAGTCGGGACAGGGCGGACACTGAAGCTTTCTTT.

The genes are TRBV7-3 and TRBJ2-1, with 7 positions matching TRBD2. V shed 2 bases and J 9 bases; nucleotides not matched to a gene: 10. Germline CDR1 is SGHTA and CDR2 is FQGTGA. This CDR3 is 15 amino acids long. The CDR3 DNA follows: TGTGCCAGCAGCTTATACGGGACTACCTTCGGTGAGCAGTTCTTC. It is translated as CASSLYGTTFGEQFF.

The J gene is TRBJ1-4, the V gene TRBV18; the D is unclear. With 3 bases removed from V and 8 bases from J, the gap between germline ends came to 10 bases. The CDR3 length is 13 residues. The germline V gene encodes CDR1 KGHSH and CDR2 LQKENI. The CDR3 region is CASSPGADEKLFF. In DNA, the CDR3 is TGTGCCAGCTCACCGGGAGCAGACGAAAAACTGTTTTTT.

The CDR3 region has the DNA TGTGCCAGCAGCCAAGTCGAGGGATTGGCCACTGAAGCTTTCTTT. It is translated as CASSQVEGLATEAFF. The chain carries TRBV14 and TRBJ1-1, with no clear D. Per germline, CDR1 SGHDN and CDR2 FVKESK. Trimming removed 1 base from V and 4 bases from J, with 13 bases in between. The CDR3 sequence is 15 residues long.

The chain joins TRBV5-1 to TRBJ1-4; unclear D gene. CDR1 SGHRS and CDR2 YFSETQ come from the germline V gene. The CDR3 runs to 14 residues. V was shortened by 4 bases and J by 2 bases, with 9 bases between the two germline ends. The CDR3 coding sequence is TGCGCCAGCAGCCAGGCGTTGACTAATGAAAAACTGTTTTTT. Residues: CASSQALTNEKLFF.

The chain combines TRBV18 with TRBJ2-5, with 8 bases lining up with TRBD1. Germline trimming cut 2 bases from V and 2 bases from J; bases unmatched to any gene: 4. The CDR3 runs 15 residues. Germline CDR1 KGHSH, CDR2 LQKENI. CDR3 loop: CASSPGYRGQETQYF. The CDR3 bases are TGTGCCAGCTCACCAGGCTACAGGGGGCAAGAGACCCAGTACTTC.

The chain joins TRBV18 to TRBJ2-2; 10 bases are a match to TRBD2. Trimming cost V 3 bases and J 0 bases; bases outside gene matches: 7. The CDR3 runs 18 residues. Germline CDR1 KGHSH, CDR2 LQKENI. The DNA for the CDR3 is TGTGCCAGCTCACCGGGGCTAGCGGGGGTCGCGAACACCGGGGAGCTGTTTTTT. Translation: CASSPGLAGVANTGELFF.

The V and J genes are TRBV10-3 and TRBJ1-1, with 10 bases identical to TRBD1. Germline CDR1 is ENHRY and CDR2 is SYGVKD. Trimming cost V 3 bases and J 10 bases; bases outside gene matches: 8. This CDR3 contains 14 residues. The CDR3 DNA reads as TGTGCCATCAGTGATCAAGGGACAGGGGAGGGAGCTTTCTTT. Translated, it gives CAISDQGTGEGAFF.

In nucleotides, the CDR3 is TGTGCCAGCAGCTTAGGGCGAAACACCGGGGGCAATGAGCAGTTCTTC. Its translation is CASSLGRNTGGNEQFF. The V and J genes are TRBV11-2 and TRBJ2-1, with a tentative D call TRBD2 (6 bases). CDR1 and CDR2 from the germline V gene are SGHAT and FQNNGV. CDR3 length equals 16 residues. The V and J ends lost 1 base and 6 bases respectively, with 16 bases between them.

This chain connects TRBV19 to TRBJ1-1; no reliable D call. Trimming removed 7 bases at V and 1 base at J, with 10 bases between. Germline values: CDR1 LNHDA, CDR2 SQIVND (reference sequence). This CDR3 spans 13 amino acids. The CDR3 coding sequence is TGTGCCAGTAAGGAGCTATCGAACACTGAAGCTTTCTTT. Residues: CASKELSNTEAFF.

The table lists this clone with a few counts. The rearrangement joins TRBV9 to TRBJ1-3, with no clear D. Germline V lookup: CDR1 SGDLS, CDR2 YYNGEE. V was pared by 0 bases and J by 2 bases, with 12 bases between. The CDR3 length is 16 residues. The CDR3 sequence is CASSVGGSYTGNTIYF. As DNA, the CDR3 is TGTGCCAGCAGCGTAGGAGGCAGTTATACTGGAAACACCATATATTTT.

This chain links TRBV27 with TRBJ1-6, with D hard to call. Trimming removed 10 bases at V and 7 bases at J, with 17 bases between. The V gene's germline CDR1 is MNHEY and CDR2 SMNVEV (reference sequence). The CDR3 contains 14 residues. CDR3 residues: CATKGVRGNSPLHF. In DNA form, the CDR3 reads TGTGCCACAAAGGGAGTTCGCGGGAATTCACCCCTCCACTTT.

The CDR3 loop reads CASSLAWGQQETQYF. The DNA for the CDR3 is TGTGCCAGCAGCTTAGCTTGGGGACAGCAAGAGACCCAGTACTTC. This chain joins TRBV7-2 and TRBJ2-5, with TRBD1 identical over 7 bases. CDR1 SGHTA and CDR2 FQGNSA come from the germline V gene. J lost 2 bases, V lost 0 bases, and 3 bases had no gene match. The CDR3 spans 15 residues.

This clone was counted between two and nine times. This chain connects TRBV19 to TRBJ2-2; the match to TRBD1 covers 7 bases. The ends lost 7 bases at V and 1 base at J; junction bases unmatched: 3. CDR1 is LNHDA and CDR2 is SQIVND in the germline V gene (reference sequence). The CDR3 sequence is 14 residues long. The CDR3 DNA sequence: TGTGCCAGTACGCAGGGGGTGAACACCGGGGAGCTGTTTTTT. Protein sequence: CASTQGVNTGELFF. Together with reference TRBV19 and TRBJ2-2, the CDR3 gives the full variable domain: DGGITQSPKYLFRKEGQNVTLSCEQNLNHDAMYWYRQDPGQGLRLIYYSQIVNDFQKGDIAEGYSVSREKKESFPLTVTSAQKNPTAFYLCASTQGVNTGELFFGEGSRLTVL.

The V call is TRBV4-1, the J call TRBJ1-2; no clear D gene. Germline V gene sequence: CDR1 MGHRA, CDR2 YSYEKL. The CDR3 contains 11 residues. Trimming shortened V by 4 bases and J by 8 bases, and 8 bases separated the two germline ends. The CDR3 coding sequence is TGCGCCAGCAGCCCCGGCGGGGGCTACACCTTC. Its translation: CASSPGGGYTF.

The chain joins TRBV4-2 to TRBJ1-4; D remains unclear. This CDR3 is built from 15 residues. Germline V gives CDR1 LGHNA, CDR2 YNFKEQ. V was clipped by 4 bases and J by 0 bases, with 9 bases between them. DNA of the CDR3: TGTGCCAGCAGCCCGAGGCGAACAACTAATGAAAAACTGTTTTTT. Translation: CASSPRRTTNEKLFF.

The chain uses TRBV19 and TRBJ1-5; D ambiguous. Trimming took off 7 bases at V and 0 bases at J, with 7 bases between the two ends. This CDR3 is built from 13 residues. Germline CDR1 is LNHDA and CDR2 is SQIVND (reference sequence). The CDR3 DNA sequence: TGTGCCAGTAAGAGGGATAGCAATCAGCCCCAGCATTTT. Protein product: CASKRDSNQPQHF.

The chain combines TRBV19 with TRBJ1-5; a weak D match, TRBD1 (5 bases). Per germline, CDR1 LNHDA and CDR2 SQIVND (reference sequence). V lost 8 bases and J lost 0, with 11 bases in between. CDR3 size: 14 residues. The DNA for the CDR3 is TGTGCCAGTTCGACAGAATATAGCAATCAGCCCCAGCATTTT. Translated: CASSTEYSNQPQHF.

This clone came up once. The genes are TRBV7-2 and TRBJ1-4; possible D gene TRBD1, 6 bases. The CDR3 is made up of 16 amino acids. Germline values: CDR1 SGHTA, CDR2 FQGNSA. V lost 1 base, J lost 5 bases, and 14 bases lay in between. The CDR3 nucleotides are TGTGCCAGCAGCTTAGTGGGGGGGGCGTTGAATGAAAAACTGTTTTTT. Encoded protein: CASSLVGGALNEKLFF.

The gene calls are TRBV19 and TRBJ1-1, with D perhaps TRBD1 (6 bases). Trimming stripped 0 bases from V and 5 bases from J, with 16 bases between. The CDR3 is made up of 16 amino acids. Germline values: CDR1 LNHDA, CDR2 SQIVND (reference sequence). CDR3 in DNA: TGTGCCAGTAGTATAGATATCAACAGGGTTGGGACTGAAGCTTTCTTT. Its translation is CASSIDINRVGTEAFF.

This rearrangement joins TRBV11-3 to TRBJ1-1, with unresolved D. V lost 0 bases to trimming and J lost 4 bases, with 12 bases between them. Germline CDR1 is SGHNT and CDR2 is YENEEA. The CDR3 length is 15 residues. CDR3 sequence: CASSLEDGRGTEAFF. CDR3 sequence (DNA): TGTGCCAGCAGCTTAGAAGACGGCCGGGGCACTGAAGCTTTCTTT.

This clone was seen just once. The chain has TRBV5-1 and TRBJ2-3; maybe TRBD1 (6 bases). V was trimmed by 0 bases and J by 5 bases, leaving 16 bases between them. CDR1 is SGHRS, CDR2 YFSETQ, per germline. CDR3 size: 16 residues. The CDR3 protein is CASSLEAGATGDTQYF. The CDR3 nucleotides are TGCGCCAGCAGCTTGGAGGCAGGGGCGACGGGAGATACGCAGTATTTT.

V usage is TRBV28 and J usage is TRBJ1-2; 10 bases map to TRBD1. Germline V gene data show CDR1 as MDHEN and CDR2 as SYDVKM. This CDR3 has 15 residues. V shed 2 bases, J shed 4 bases, and the junction held 4 bases outside the gene matches. The CDR3 DNA reads TGTGCCAGCAGTTTAGGGACAGGGGACGGCTATGGCTACACCTTC. Its translation: CASSLGTGDGYGYTF.

This chain joins TRBV9 and TRBJ2-5, with D perhaps matching TRBD2 (6 bases). The CDR3 runs 13 residues. V gave up 2 bases and J gave up 4 bases, with 9 bases separating them. CDR1 SGDLS and CDR2 YYNGEE come from the germline V gene. The CDR3 DNA reads as TGTGCCAGCAGCGTGCCCGGGAGAGAGACCCAGTACTTC. It specifies CASSVPGRETQYF.